What follows are 3 T cell receptor beta chains derived from one specimen sequenced in a study of cytomegalovirus exposure and HLA in healthy donors. A multiplex PCR was run with 60 Vbeta primers and 13 Jbeta primers. Sequencing was performed with immunoSEQ multiplex PCR; in TCRdb, only in-frame clones are kept and a portion is missing. The sample consists of about 280,000 clones, 85% to 90% of them appearing once. Sequenced: PBMCs. The source of these receptors is a woman between 18 and 30 years old in good health and CMV-seronegative.

As to this clone: A junction end diverges from the germline sequence, so it may reflect a read error. The chain links TRBV7-9 to TRBJ2-3, with 9 positions matching TRBD1. The length of the CDR3 is 19 residues. CDR1 is SEHNR, CDR2 FQNEAQ, per germline (reference sequence). Here the CDR3 reads CASSLPGQGHFPPSETQYF. CDR3 coding DNA: TGTGCCAGCAGCTTGCCGGGACAGGGCCACTTCCCTCCCTCAGAAACGCAGTATTTT.

The V call is TRBV13, the J call TRBJ2-1, with TRBD2 matching over 11 bases. CDR3 length: 16 residues. Germline CDR1 and CDR2: PRHDT and FYEKMQ (reference sequence). V shed 5 bases and J 12 bases; nucleotides not matched to a gene: 15. CDR3 loop: CASSGSLSGGEISQFF. CDR3 nucleotides: TGTGCCAGCAGCGGCTCCCTTAGCGGGGGGGAGATATCGCAGTTCTTC.

The V call is TRBV5-1, the J call TRBJ2-3; 11 bases align to TRBD2. Germline-derived CDR1 and CDR2 are SGHRS and YFSETQ. The CDR3 runs to 18 residues. V trimming: 4 bases; J trimming: 0 bases; junction bases outside the gene matches: 10. Here the CDR3 DNA reads TGCGCCAGCAGCCTCCGGCCTAGCGGGGGGACTAGCACAGATACGCAGTATTTT. This encodes CASSLRPSGGTSTDTQYF.